These 14 T cell receptor beta chains came from one sample sequenced in a study of control samples from healthy donors and cancer patients (dated by TCRdb to the early 2020s). Library construction relied on the immunoSEQ multiplex PCR assay. The immuneACCESS repertoire file appears here via TCRdb, limited to in-frame rearrangements. These files lack a portion of the clones; in checked studies, under half of the deficit traces to unresolved V genes, and the cause of the others is not known. Present in this sample are about 160,000 clones, over 90% of which were seen just once. Approximately 1% of the sample is in the top ten clones. Sequenced material: blood. These receptors were taken from a woman younger than 45 in good health.

This sequence joins TRBV7-9 and TRBJ1-2; no clear D. The CDR3 runs 15 residues. Germline V gene sequence: CDR1 SEHNR, CDR2 FQNEAQ (reference sequence). The V end lost 3 bases, the J end lost 3 bases, and 14 bases lay between the germline ends. DNA of the CDR3: TGTGCCAGCAGCTTGGGTATTGGCTGGGACTATGGCTACACCTTC. This gives the protein CASSLGIGWDYGYTF.

This sequence joins TRBV3-1 (or the pseudogene TRBV3-2) and TRBJ2-1; TRBD2 aligns across 8 bases. The junction had 12 bases not matched to a gene; V was cut back by 2 bases and J by 0 bases. There are 19 residues in the CDR3. Germline V gene sequence: CDR1 LGHDT, CDR2 YNNKEL (reference sequence). The chain's CDR3 is CASSQRGGGKVSSYNEQFF. DNA for the CDR3: TGTGCCAGCAGCCAAAGGGGCGGGGGGAAAGTGAGCTCCTACAATGAGCAGTTCTTC.

This chain uses TRBV6-5 with TRBJ2-7, with 7 bases matching TRBD1. The germline V gene has CDR1 MNHEY and CDR2 SVGAGI. The CDR3 runs to 14 residues. With 2 bases clipped from V and 4 bases from J, the junction kept 5 bases outside the gene matches. The chain's CDR3 is CASSYGTEVYEQYF. DNA for the CDR3: TGTGCCAGCAGTTACGGGACAGAAGTATACGAGCAGTACTTC.

The chain recombines TRBV19 with TRBJ2-1; perhaps TRBD1 as D (6 bases). The V gene lost 1 base and the J gene lost 9 bases, with 10 bases spanning the gap. This CDR3 is 13 amino acids long. In germline, CDR1 is LNHDA, CDR2 SQIVND (reference sequence). CDR3 sequence (DNA): TGTGCCAGTAGTATAGTTGGGGGCGGTGAGCAGTTCTTC. This translates into CASSIVGGGEQFF.

The chain is built from TRBV5-4 and TRBJ2-3; 8 bases match TRBD1. The CDR3 extends over 15 amino acids. V gave up 6 bases and J gave up 0 bases; unmatched junction bases: 6. Germline V gives CDR1 SGHNT, CDR2 YYREEE (reference sequence). CDR3 in amino acids: CASNLGDRSTDTQYF. DNA for the CDR3: TGTGCCAGCAATTTGGGGGACAGGAGCACAGATACGCAGTATTTT.

The chain couples TRBV30 to TRBJ2-7; no clear D gene. The CDR3 consists of 13 residues. Germline values: CDR1 GTSNPN, CDR2 SVGIG (reference sequence). V was clipped by 3 bases and J by 2 bases, with 11 bases between them. The CDR3 nucleotides read TGTGCCTGGAGCCCCGAAGGGACCTACGAGCAGTACTTC. Translated: CAWSPEGTYEQYF.

The rearrangement links TRBV18 to TRBJ2-1; 10 bases align to TRBD1. This CDR3 is built from 15 residues. Germline V gives CDR1 KGHSH, CDR2 LQKENI. V dropped 5 bases and J dropped 6; count of bases not matched to a gene: 7. The CDR3 loop reads CASSERTGGVNEQFF. CDR3 bases: TGTGCCAGCTCAGAGAGGACAGGGGGTGTCAATGAGCAGTTCTTC.

V gene TRBV10-3 combines with J gene TRBJ2-1, with TRBD2 identical over 12 bases. Per the germline V gene, CDR1 is ENHRY and CDR2 is SYGVKD. CDR3 length: 16 amino acids. Trimming cost V 0 bases and J 7 bases; bases outside gene matches: 4. CDR3 loop: CAISESTSGGRNEQFF. The CDR3 coding sequence is TGTGCCATCAGTGAGTCGACTAGCGGGGGTAGGAATGAGCAGTTCTTC.

This chain links TRBV5-8 with TRBJ1-5; possible D gene TRBD1, 5 bases. V was shortened by 1 base and J by 0 bases, with 14 bases between the two germline ends. CDR1 is SGHTS and CDR2 is YDEGEE in the germline V gene. This CDR3 contains 17 residues. For the CDR3, the DNA is TGTGCCAGCAGCTTGTATGACAGAGGTTATAGCAATCAGCCCCAGCATTTT. Its translation: CASSLYDRGYSNQPQHF.

This clone has just a few counts. Other DNA sequences in the sample encode the same CDR3. This chain links TRBV18 with TRBJ2-3; D remains unclear. The CDR3 extends over 12 amino acids. Per germline, CDR1 KGHSH and CDR2 LQKENI. Trimming took 3 bases from V and 0 from J, leaving 1 base between them. The CDR3 sequence is CASSPSTDTQYF. CDR3 in DNA: TGTGCCAGCTCACCTAGCACAGATACGCAGTATTTT.

The chain has TRBV10-2 and TRBJ2-1, with no clear D. Between the trimmed V and J ends, which lost 6 bases and 8 bases, there was a span of 8 bases. This CDR3 is built from 11 residues. Germline CDR1 reads WSHSY; CDR2 reads SAAADI. CDR3 nucleotide sequence: TGCGCCAGCAGGAAGATTGATGAGCAGTTCTTC. Translation: CASRKIDEQFF.

This chain joins TRBV5-1 and TRBJ1-1, with unresolved D. The CDR3 runs to 14 residues. Germline values: CDR1 SGHRS, CDR2 YFSETQ. Trimming pared 0 bases from V and 10 bases from J, leaving 16 bases between. In DNA form, the CDR3 reads TGCGCCAGCAGCTTGGAGGGTGGCCCAGCTTTAGCTTTCTTT. It specifies CASSLEGGPALAFF. Looking up the rest from reference TRBV5-1 and TRBJ1-1 gives the full variable domain: KAGVTQTPRYLIKTRGQQVTLSCSPISGHRSVSWYQQTPGQGLQFLFEYFSETQRNKGNFPGRFSGRQFSNSRSEMNVSTLELGDSALYLCASSLEGGPALAFFGQGTRLTVV.

This rearrangement joins TRBV5-1 to TRBJ1-4; tentative D call: TRBD1 (5 bases). In germline, CDR1 is SGHRS, CDR2 YFSETQ. V was cut by 4 bases and J by 0 bases, with 10 bases left in between. This CDR3 has 15 residues. CDR3 in amino acids: CASSEGTATNEKLFF. For the CDR3, the DNA is TGCGCCAGCAGCGAGGGGACTGCAACTAATGAAAAACTGTTTTTT.

The chain couples TRBV7-9 to TRBJ1-5; unclear D gene. V shed 5 bases and J shed 0 bases, with 8 bases lying between them. The V gene's germline CDR1 is SEHNR and CDR2 FQNEAQ (reference sequence). CDR3 size: 14 residues. As DNA, the CDR3 is TGTGCCAGCAGCCCTACAGATAGCAATCAGCCCCAGCATTTT. Protein sequence: CASSPTDSNQPQHF.